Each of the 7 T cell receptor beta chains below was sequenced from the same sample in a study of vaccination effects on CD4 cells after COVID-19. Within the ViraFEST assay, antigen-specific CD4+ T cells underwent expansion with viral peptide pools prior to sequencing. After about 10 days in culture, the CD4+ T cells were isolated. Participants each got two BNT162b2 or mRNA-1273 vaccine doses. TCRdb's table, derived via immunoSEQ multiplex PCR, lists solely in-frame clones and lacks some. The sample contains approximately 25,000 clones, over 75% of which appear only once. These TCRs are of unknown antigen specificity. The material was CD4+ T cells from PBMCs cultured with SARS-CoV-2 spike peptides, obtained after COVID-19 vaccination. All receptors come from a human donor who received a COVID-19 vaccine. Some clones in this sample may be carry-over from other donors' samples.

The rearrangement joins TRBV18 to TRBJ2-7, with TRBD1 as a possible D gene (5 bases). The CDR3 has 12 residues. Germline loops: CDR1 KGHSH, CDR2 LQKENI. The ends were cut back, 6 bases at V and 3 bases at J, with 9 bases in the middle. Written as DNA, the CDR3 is TGTGCCAGCTCGGATGGACACTACGAGCAGTACGTC. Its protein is CASSDGHYEQYV.

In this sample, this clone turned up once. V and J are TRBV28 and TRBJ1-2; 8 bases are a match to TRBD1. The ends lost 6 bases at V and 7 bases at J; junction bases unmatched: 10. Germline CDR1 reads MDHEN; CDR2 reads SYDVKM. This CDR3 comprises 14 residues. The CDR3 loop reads CASRLQGAVGGYTF. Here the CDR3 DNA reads TGTGCCAGCAGGCTTCAGGGGGCAGTAGGTGGCTACACCTTC.

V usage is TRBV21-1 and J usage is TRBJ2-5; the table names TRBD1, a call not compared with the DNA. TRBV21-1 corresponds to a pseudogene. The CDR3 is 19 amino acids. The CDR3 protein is CASSKERRGQGAGKETQYF. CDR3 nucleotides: TGTGCCAGCAGCAAGGAGCGGAGGGGACAGGGAGCAGGGAAAGAGACCCAGTACTTC.

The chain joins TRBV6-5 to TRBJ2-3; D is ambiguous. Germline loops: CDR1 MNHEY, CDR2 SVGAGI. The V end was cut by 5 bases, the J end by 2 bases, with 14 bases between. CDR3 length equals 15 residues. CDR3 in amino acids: CASSPRGLNTDTQYF. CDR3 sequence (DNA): TGTGCCAGCAGTCCCCGCGGTTTAAACACAGATACGCAGTATTTT.

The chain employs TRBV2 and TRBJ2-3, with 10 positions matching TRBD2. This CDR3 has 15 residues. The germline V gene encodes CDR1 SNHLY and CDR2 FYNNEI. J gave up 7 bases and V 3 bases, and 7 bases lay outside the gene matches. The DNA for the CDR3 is TGTGCCAGCAGTGAGGGTGCTAGCGGGGGAAATACGCAGTATTTT. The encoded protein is CASSEGASGGNTQYF.

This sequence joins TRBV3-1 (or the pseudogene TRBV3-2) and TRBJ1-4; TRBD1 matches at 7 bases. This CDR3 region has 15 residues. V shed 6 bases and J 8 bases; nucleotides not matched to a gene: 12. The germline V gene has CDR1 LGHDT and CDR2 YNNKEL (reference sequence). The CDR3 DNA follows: TGTGCCAGCAGAATTACAGGGGTGTCTGGGGAAAAACTGTTTTTT. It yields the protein CASRITGVSGEKLFF.

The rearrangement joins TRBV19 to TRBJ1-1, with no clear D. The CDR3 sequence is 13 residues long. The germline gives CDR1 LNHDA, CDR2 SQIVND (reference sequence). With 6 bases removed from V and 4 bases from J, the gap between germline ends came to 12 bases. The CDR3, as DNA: TGTGCCAGTAGGAGATCGGCTGGCACTGAAGCTTTCTTT. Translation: CASRRSAGTEAFF.